This is a list of T cell receptor beta chains from one sample in a study of blood T cell repertoires in COVID-19. Profiling relied on immunoSEQ multiplex PCR, and the TCRdb table lists in-frame clones only, not all of them. This table has approximately 85,000 clones, 90% appearing once. Sample: peripheral blood. The origin of the receptors is a woman in her forties or fifties in a cohort sampled during active COVID-19. The CDR3 runs from the conserved cysteine through the conserved F or W. Fields, in order: V gene, J gene, clone size, D gene, CDR3 protein, CDR3 DNA. A D gene is named only where the DNA matches it firmly. Size is stated for part of the rows, as once, few or many counts, or as a class when the clone is expanded.

v_gene: TRBV4-2
j_gene: TRBJ2-5
abundance: NA
d_gene: TRBD2
CDR3aa: CASSPQRSGTSETQYF
CDR3nt: TGTGCCAGCAGCCCACAACGGAGCGGGACGTCAGAGACCCAGTACTTC

v_gene: TRBV6-5
j_gene: TRBJ2-3
abundance: NA
d_gene: TRBD2
CDR3aa: CANSGVSTDTQYF
CDR3nt: TGTGCCAACAGCGGGGTGAGCACAGATACGCAGTATTTT

v_gene: TRBV24-1
j_gene: TRBJ2-7
abundance: once
d_gene: NA
CDR3aa: CATSDRHYDMGRIGEQYF
CDR3nt: TGTGCCACCAGTGATCGGCACTACGACATGGGGAGAATTGGCGAGCAGTACTTC

v_gene: TRBV5-6
j_gene: TRBJ1-2
abundance: NA
d_gene: TRBD1
CDR3aa: CASSSGGRPLYGYTF
CDR3nt: TGTGCCAGCAGCTCAGGGGGGAGGCCCCTATATGGCTACACCTTC

v_gene: TRBV3-1/TRBV3-2
j_gene: TRBJ1-1
abundance: NA
d_gene: NA
CDR3aa: CASSQADKNTEAFF
CDR3nt: TGTGCCAGCAGCCAAGCCGACAAGAACACTGAAGCTTTCTTT

v_gene: TRBV9
j_gene: TRBJ1-1
abundance: NA
d_gene: NA
CDR3aa: CASTPPMSIANTEAFF
CDR3nt: TGTGCCAGCACCCCCCCAATGAGTATCGCGAACACTGAAGCTTTCTTT

v_gene: TRBV7-3
j_gene: TRBJ2-7
abundance: NA
d_gene: NA
CDR3aa: CASSLGPQGSEQYF
CDR3nt: TGTGCCAGCAGCCTGGGTCCACAGGGATCAGAGCAGTACTTC

v_gene: TRBV14
j_gene: TRBJ1-2
abundance: NA
d_gene: NA
CDR3aa: CASSQASGLYGYTF
CDR3nt: TGTGCCAGCAGCCAAGCTTCGGGTCTTTATGGCTACACCTTC

v_gene: TRBV7-6
j_gene: TRBJ2-1
abundance: NA
d_gene: NA
CDR3aa: CASSLGSATTYNEQFF
CDR3nt: TGTGCCAGCAGCTTAGGGAGCGCCACCACCTACAATGAGCAGTTCTTC

v_gene: TRBV4-1
j_gene: TRBJ1-1
abundance: NA
d_gene: TRBD1
CDR3aa: CASSLGQGGHTEAFF
CDR3nt: TGCGCCAGCAGCCTTGGACAGGGAGGCCACACTGAAGCTTTCTTT

v_gene: TRBV5-1
j_gene: TRBJ2-5
abundance: NA
d_gene: NA
CDR3aa: CASSLTGEEETQYF
CDR3nt: TGCGCCAGCAGCTTGACAGGGGAGGAGGAGACCCAGTACTTC

v_gene: TRBV5-1
j_gene: TRBJ2-6
abundance: NA
d_gene: NA
CDR3aa: CASSSRQSGANVLTF
CDR3nt: TGCGCCAGCAGCTCCCGACAGTCTGGGGCCAACGTCCTGACTTTC

v_gene: TRBV7-7
j_gene: TRBJ2-2
abundance: NA
d_gene: NA
CDR3aa: CASSTTENTGELFF
CDR3nt: TGTGCTAGCAGCACTACGGAGAACACCGGGGAGCTGTTTTTT

v_gene: TRBV28
j_gene: TRBJ2-1
abundance: once
d_gene: TRBD1
CDR3aa: CASSPPGQYNEQFF
CDR3nt: TGTGCCAGCAGTCCTCCGGGACAGTACAATGAGCAGTTCTTC

v_gene: TRBV1
j_gene: TRBJ2-7
abundance: once
d_gene: NA
CDR3aa: CTSSARGGTYEQYF
CDR3nt: TGCACCAGCAGCGCCAGGGGAGGGACCTACGAGCAGTACTTC

v_gene: TRBV24-1
j_gene: TRBJ1-5
abundance: NA
d_gene: TRBD1
CDR3aa: CATSDSRTGVNQPQHF
CDR3nt: TGTGCCACCAGTGATTCCCGGACAGGGGTCAATCAGCCCCAGCATTTT

v_gene: TRBV18
j_gene: TRBJ2-2
abundance: NA
d_gene: NA
CDR3aa: CASSPDGLNTGELFF
CDR3nt: TGTGCCAGCTCACCAGACGGGTTGAACACCGGGGAGCTGTTTTTT

v_gene: TRBV28
j_gene: TRBJ1-3
abundance: once
d_gene: NA
CDR3aa: CASSFAGGLSSGNTIYF
CDR3nt: TGTGCCAGCAGTTTTGCCGGGGGGCTTAGCTCTGGAAACACCATATATTTT